The 18 T cell receptor beta chains below all came from one sample that was sequenced in a study of T-cell memory formation after mild COVID-19. TCRdb reprocessed the 5' RACE reads via MiXCR and lists one record per CDR3 protein. There are 120,000 or so distinct CDR3 sequences in the sample; 16% occur only once, and about 15% lies in the top ten. Sequencing used PBMCs or a T cell subset sorted from them (not recorded which). The receptors derive from an adult woman who had mild COVID-19 (a few samples of this study predate the infection). Cell type and time point are not known.

This clonotype occurred a few times. In DNA form, the CDR3 reads TGTGCCAGCAGCGATTGGACGGATGAGCAGTTCTTC. Its protein product is CASSDWTDEQFF. The chain uses TRBV7-9 and TRBJ2-1; D is ambiguous. The germline V and J ends were trimmed by 5 bases and 8 bases, with 10 bases remaining between them. Germline CDR1 SEHNR, CDR2 FQNEAQ (reference sequence). The CDR3 has 12 amino acids.

The V and J genes are TRBV6-2 or TRBV6-3 and TRBJ2-3; D perhaps matches TRBD1 (5 bases). This CDR3 comprises 12 residues. V lost 11 bases and J 2 bases, leaving 11 bases between the germline ends. Germline loops: CDR1 MNHEY, CDR2 SVGEGT. CDR3 DNA sequence: TGTGCCGGGGCTCGAGACACAGATACGCAGTATTTT. Encoded protein: CAGARDTDTQYF.

This chain links TRBV10-3 with TRBJ2-7; no firm D call. Germline V lookup: CDR1 ENHRY, CDR2 SYGVKD. The CDR3 totals 14 residues. Trimming took off 2 bases at V and 1 base at J, with 9 bases between the two ends. The CDR3 sequence is CAISEPSGSYEQYF. CDR3 bases: TGTGCCATCAGTGAGCCATCCGGATCCTACGAGCAGTACTTC.

This sequence joins TRBV7-7 and TRBJ2-7, with TRBD1 as a possible D gene (6 bases). The germline gives CDR1 SSHAT, CDR2 FNYEAQ (reference sequence). The CDR3 length is 15 residues. Trimming took 1 base from V and 4 from J, leaving 14 bases between them. CDR3: CASSLGAGAQYEQYF. CDR3 bases: TGTGCCAGCAGCTTAGGAGCAGGGGCACAATACGAGCAGTACTTC.

V is TRBV2 and J is TRBJ2-2; the D gene is possibly TRBD1 (6 bases). The V gene lost 7 bases and the J gene lost 3 bases, with 15 bases spanning the gap. Germline CDR1 reads SNHLY; CDR2 reads FYNNEI. The CDR3 consists of 15 residues. CDR3 sequence reads: CASNSIGGDTGELFF. The DNA for the CDR3 is TGTGCCAGCAACTCTATAGGGGGAGACACCGGGGAGCTGTTTTTT.

The V call is TRBV20-1, the J call TRBJ2-7, with 8 bases aligning to TRBD1. The CDR3 consists of 16 residues. Germline values: CDR1 DFQATT, CDR2 SNEGSKA (reference sequence). Trimming cost V 6 bases and J 1 base; bases outside gene matches: 14. DNA of the CDR3: TGCAGTGCCCTATTGCGGGACAGGAGCCTGTCCTACGAGCAGTACTTC. This codes for CSALLRDRSLSYEQYF.

This clonotype has just a few counts. The chain is built from TRBV30 and TRBJ1-1, with TRBD1 as a possible D gene (5 bases). The germline gives CDR1 GTSNPN, CDR2 SVGIG (reference sequence). The CDR3 sequence is 13 residues long. V was clipped by 8 bases and J by 5 bases, with 18 bases between them. The CDR3 region is CAHRSGGGTEAFF. The CDR3 DNA sequence: TGTGCCCATCGCTCCGGGGGGGGTACTGAAGCTTTCTTT.

V is TRBV5-6 and J is TRBJ1-2; D gene unclear. Looked up from germline, CDR1 is SGHDT and CDR2 is YYEEEE. Trimming removed 1 base at V and 0 bases at J, with 10 bases between. This CDR3 has 15 amino acids. CDR3 protein: CASSLQGVANYGYTF. Written as DNA, the CDR3 is TGTGCCAGCAGCTTGCAAGGAGTAGCTAACTATGGCTACACCTTC.

This clonotype occurred a few times. V is TRBV5-1 and J is TRBJ2-3, with 13 bases identical to TRBD2. The germline gives CDR1 SGHRS, CDR2 YFSETQ. The J segment lost 0 bases and the V segment lost 2 bases, leaving 6 bases of the junction unmatched. CDR3 length: 18 residues. The CDR3, as DNA: TGCGCCAGCAGCTTCGGGACTAGCGGGGCACCTAGCACAGATACGCAGTATTTT. The encoded protein is CASSFGTSGAPSTDTQYF.

The chain links TRBV18 to TRBJ2-3, with D tentatively TRBD1 (5 bases). Germline assignment: CDR1 KGHSH and CDR2 LQKENI. CDR3 size: 13 residues. V lost 6 bases and J 6 bases, leaving 13 bases between the germline ends. CDR3 loop: CASSGQTGDTQYF. The DNA for the CDR3 is TGTGCCAGCTCGGGGCAGACTGGGGATACGCAGTATTTT.

This clonotype was detected only a few times. This sequence joins TRBV4-1 and TRBJ2-5, with D maybe TRBD2 (6 bases). This CDR3 contains 15 residues. The V gene's germline CDR1 is MGHRA and CDR2 YSYEKL. V lost 4 bases and J lost 1, with 13 bases in between. The CDR3 DNA follows: TGCGCCAGCAGCCTATTAGGACTACCCCAAGAGACCCAGTACTTC. Encoded protein: CASSLLGLPQETQYF.

This clonotype was picked up many times. The chain couples TRBV4-2 to TRBJ2-1; the match to TRBD2 covers 12 bases. The CDR3 covers 16 residues. The junction had 9 bases not matched to a gene; V was cut back by 3 bases and J by 9 bases. The germline V gene encodes CDR1 LGHNA and CDR2 YNFKEQ. DNA for the CDR3: TGTGCCAGCAGCCACATACTAGCGGGAGGCCCTACTGAGCAGTTCTTC. This translates into CASSHILAGGPTEQFF.

This clonotype was counted only a few times. The chain is built from TRBV6-2 or TRBV6-3 and TRBJ1-1; tentatively, D is TRBD1 (5 bases). Looked up from germline, CDR1 is MNHEY and CDR2 is SVGEGT. The V end lost 0 bases, the J end lost 9 bases, and 8 bases lay between the germline ends. The CDR3 spans 12 residues. This CDR3 reads CASSYSRGKAFF. CDR3 in DNA: TGTGCCAGCAGTTACTCGCGGGGGAAAGCTTTCTTT.

The chain is built from TRBV12-3 or TRBV12-4 and TRBJ2-3; a possible D gene is TRBD2 (6 bases). Deletions cut 0 bases from V and 6 bases from J, with 13 bases between. CDR3 size: 15 residues. CDR3 region: CASSLARRGGDTQYF. The CDR3 DNA reads TGTGCCAGCAGTTTAGCGCGGCGGGGTGGTGATACGCAGTATTTT.

This clonotype was counted between two and nine times. The chain couples TRBV5-1 to TRBJ2-2, with TRBD2 matching over 10 bases. The J segment lost 4 bases and the V segment lost 4 bases, leaving 10 bases of the junction unmatched. This CDR3 is built from 17 residues. The germline V gene has CDR1 SGHRS and CDR2 YFSETQ. Here the CDR3 DNA reads TGCGCCAGCAGCAACTGGGATGCTAGCGGGAGCACCGGGGAGCTGTTTTTT. Translated, it gives CASSNWDASGSTGELFF.

The rearrangement links TRBV18 to TRBJ2-5; D may be TRBD2 (6 bases). The CDR3 length is 15 residues. Germline CDR1 and CDR2: KGHSH and LQKENI. Trimming left V 6 bases short and J 4 bases short, with 18 bases between. This CDR3 reads CASSSTPRGGETQYF. The CDR3 nucleotides are TGTGCCAGCTCCTCGACCCCGCGGGGTGGAGAGACCCAGTACTTC.

The chain uses TRBV5-6 and TRBJ2-7, with D perhaps TRBD1 or TRBD2 (5 bases each). Trimming took off 5 bases at V and 12 bases at J, with 15 bases between the two ends. This CDR3 spans 11 amino acids. Germline values: CDR1 SGHDT, CDR2 YYEEEE. DNA of the CDR3: TGTGCCAGCAGGGGGGACGGAGCGTTGTACTTC. Its protein is CASRGDGALYF.

V usage is TRBV30 and J usage is TRBJ2-1; possibly TRBD2 for D (6 bases). Trimming cost V 4 bases and J 0 bases, with 10 bases left between them. Germline V gene lookup returns CDR1 GTSNPN and CDR2 SVGIG (reference sequence). The CDR3 covers 14 residues. Here the CDR3 reads CAWTLGGSYNEQFF. The CDR3 nucleotides are TGTGCCTGGACCCTGGGGGGCTCCTACAATGAGCAGTTCTTC.